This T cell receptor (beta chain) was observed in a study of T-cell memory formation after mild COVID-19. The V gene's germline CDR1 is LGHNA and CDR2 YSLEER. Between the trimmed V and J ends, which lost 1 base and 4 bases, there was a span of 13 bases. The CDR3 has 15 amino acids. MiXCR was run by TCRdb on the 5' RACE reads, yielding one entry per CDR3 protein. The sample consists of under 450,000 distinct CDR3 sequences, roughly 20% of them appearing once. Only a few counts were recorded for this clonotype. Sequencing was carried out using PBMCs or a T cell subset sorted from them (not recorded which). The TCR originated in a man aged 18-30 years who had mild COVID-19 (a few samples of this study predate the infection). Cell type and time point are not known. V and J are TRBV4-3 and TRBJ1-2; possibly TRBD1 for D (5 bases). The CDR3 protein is CASSQGTRAFYGYTF. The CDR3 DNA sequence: TGCGCCAGCAGCCAAGGGACCAGGGCGTTCTATGGCTACACCTTC.